The 4 T cell receptor beta chains listed next were all sequenced from one sample in a study of cytomegalovirus exposure and HLA in healthy donors. It was with 60 Vbeta and 13 Jbeta primers that the PCR ran. Repertoires were generated with immunoSEQ multiplex PCR, while TCRdb's copy carries only in-frame clones and drops some. The sample holds over 150,000 clones; approximately 79% are singletons and the top ten take 2.1%. Sequenced material: PBMCs. These TCRs come from a man between 40 and 49 years old in good health and CMV-seronegative.

This clone was picked up a small number of times. The chain carries TRBV19 and TRBJ2-7; D may be TRBD1 (5 bases). CDR1 and CDR2 (germline): LNHDA, SQIVND (reference sequence). The CDR3 contains 13 residues. V lost 8 bases and J lost 0, with 11 bases in between. As DNA, the CDR3 is TGTGCCAGTTCAAGGGGTATCTCCTACGAGCAGTACTTC. Amino acid sequence: CASSRGISYEQYF.

This chain links TRBV30 with TRBJ2-2; D uncertain. This CDR3 has 11 amino acids. V was clipped by 2 bases and J by 7 bases, with 5 bases between them. CDR1 GTSNPN and CDR2 SVGIG come from the germline V gene (reference sequence). The CDR3 coding sequence is TGTGCCTGGAGTTACAACGGGGAGCTGTTTTTT. Amino acids: CAWSYNGELFF.

This clone was seen a single time. The chain uses TRBV30 and TRBJ2-1; 9 bases agree with TRBD1. The CDR3 runs 13 residues. Germline CDR1 reads GTSNPN; CDR2 reads SVGIG (reference sequence). Germline trimming cut 5 bases from V and 8 bases from J; bases unmatched to any gene: 7. As DNA, the CDR3 is TGTGCCTGGGAAACAGGGGGCGGGGATGAGCAGTTCTTC. It codes for CAWETGGGDEQFF. The entire variable domain, with the rest obtained from reference TRBV30 and TRBJ2-1, is as follows: SQTIHQWPATLVQPVGSPLSLECTVEGTSNPNLYWYRQAAGRGLQLLFYSVGIGQISSEVPQNLSASRPQDRQFILSSKKLLLSDSGFYLCAWETGGGDEQFFGPGTRLTVL.

V usage is TRBV5-1 and J usage is TRBJ2-3; weak D call: TRBD1 (6 bases). The V gene lost 0 bases and the J gene lost 1 base, with 9 bases spanning the gap. CDR1 SGHRS and CDR2 YFSETQ come from the germline V gene. The CDR3 is made up of 15 amino acids. CDR3 sequence: CASSLEDSGTDTQYF. The DNA for the CDR3 is TGCGCCAGCAGCTTGGAGGACAGCGGCACAGATACGCAGTATTTT. The full variable domain, completed using reference TRBV5-1 and TRBJ2-3, is KAGVTQTPRYLIKTRGQQVTLSCSPISGHRSVSWYQQTPGQGLQFLFEYFSETQRNKGNFPGRFSGRQFSNSRSEMNVSTLELGDSALYLCASSLEDSGTDTQYFGPGTRLTVL.